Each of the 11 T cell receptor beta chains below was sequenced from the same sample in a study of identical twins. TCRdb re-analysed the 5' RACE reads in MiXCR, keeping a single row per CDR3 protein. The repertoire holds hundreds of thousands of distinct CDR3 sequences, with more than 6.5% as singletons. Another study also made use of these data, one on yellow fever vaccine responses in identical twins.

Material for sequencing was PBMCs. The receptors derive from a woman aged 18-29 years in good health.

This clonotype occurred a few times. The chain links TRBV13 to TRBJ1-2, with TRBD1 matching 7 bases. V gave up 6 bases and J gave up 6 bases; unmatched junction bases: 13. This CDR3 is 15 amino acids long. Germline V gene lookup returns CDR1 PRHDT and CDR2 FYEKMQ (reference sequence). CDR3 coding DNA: TGTGCCAGCAGTTCAGACGAGGGACAGCTAAATGGCTACACCTTC. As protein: CASSSDEGQLNGYTF.

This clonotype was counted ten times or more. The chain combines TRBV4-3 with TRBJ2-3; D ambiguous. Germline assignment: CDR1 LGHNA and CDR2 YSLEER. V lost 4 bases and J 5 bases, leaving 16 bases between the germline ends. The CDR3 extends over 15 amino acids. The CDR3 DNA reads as TGCGCCAGCAGCCCAGATTGGAGCCGAGGAGATACGCAGTATTTT. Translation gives CASSPDWSRGDTQYF.

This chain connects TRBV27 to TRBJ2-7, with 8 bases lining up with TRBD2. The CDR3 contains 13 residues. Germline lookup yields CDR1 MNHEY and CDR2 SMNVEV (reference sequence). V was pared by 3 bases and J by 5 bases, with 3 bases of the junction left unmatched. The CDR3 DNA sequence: TGTGCCAGCAGTTTCAGTAGCGGGGACGAGCAGTACTTC. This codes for CASSFSSGDEQYF.

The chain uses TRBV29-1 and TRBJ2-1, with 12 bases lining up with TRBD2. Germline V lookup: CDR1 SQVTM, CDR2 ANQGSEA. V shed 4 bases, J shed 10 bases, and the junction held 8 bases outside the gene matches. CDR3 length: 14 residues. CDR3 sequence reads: CSVVLAGGVREQFF. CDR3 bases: TGCAGCGTTGTCCTAGCGGGAGGGGTACGAGAGCAGTTCTTC.

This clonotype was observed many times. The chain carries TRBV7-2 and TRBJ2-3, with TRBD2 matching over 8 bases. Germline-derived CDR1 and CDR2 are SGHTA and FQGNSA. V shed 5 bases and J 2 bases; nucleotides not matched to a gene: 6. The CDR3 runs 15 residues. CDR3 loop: CASSKLAGNTDTQYF. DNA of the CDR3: TGTGCCAGCAGCAAGTTAGCGGGAAACACAGATACGCAGTATTTT. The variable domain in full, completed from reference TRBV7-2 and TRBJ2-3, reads GAGVSQSPSNKVTEKGKDVELRCDPISGHTALYWYRQSLGQGLEFLIYFQGNSAPDKSGLPSDRFSAERTGGSVSTLTIQRTQQEDSAVYLCASSKLAGNTDTQYFGPGTRLTVL.

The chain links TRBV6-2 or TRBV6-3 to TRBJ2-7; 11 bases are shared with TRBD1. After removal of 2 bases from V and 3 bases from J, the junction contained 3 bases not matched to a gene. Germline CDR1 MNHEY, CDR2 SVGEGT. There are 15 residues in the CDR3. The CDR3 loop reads CASSYKGTGGYEQYF. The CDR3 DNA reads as TGTGCCAGCAGTTACAAAGGGACAGGGGGCTACGAGCAGTACTTC.

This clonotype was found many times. The CDR3, as DNA: TGTGCCAGCAGTCGGGCTCAGGCGACTGAAGCTTTCTTT. It yields the protein CASSRAQATEAFF. The chain employs TRBV6-1 and TRBJ1-1; D not resolved. The CDR3 totals 13 residues. Germline CDR1 and CDR2: MNHNS and SASEGT. Trimming left V 5 bases short and J 5 bases short, with 12 bases between.

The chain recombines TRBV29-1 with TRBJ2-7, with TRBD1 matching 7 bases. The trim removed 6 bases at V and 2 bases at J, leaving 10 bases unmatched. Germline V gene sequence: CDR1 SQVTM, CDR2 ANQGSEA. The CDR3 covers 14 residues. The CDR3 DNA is TGCAGCGTGGTGTACGGGGACAGCCCCTACGAGCAGTACTTC. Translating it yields CSVVYGDSPYEQYF.

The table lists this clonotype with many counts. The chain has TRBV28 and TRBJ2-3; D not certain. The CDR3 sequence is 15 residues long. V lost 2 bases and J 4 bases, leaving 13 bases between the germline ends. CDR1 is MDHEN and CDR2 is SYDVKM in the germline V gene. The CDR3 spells CASSLGVIVPDTQYF. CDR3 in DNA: TGTGCCAGCAGTTTAGGGGTGATAGTCCCAGATACGCAGTATTTT. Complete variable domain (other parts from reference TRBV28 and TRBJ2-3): DVKVTQSSRYLVKRTGEKVFLECVQDMDHENMFWYRQDPGLGLRLIYFSYDVKMKEKGDIPEGYSVSREKKERFSLILESASTNQTSMYLCASSLGVIVPDTQYFGPGTRLTVL.

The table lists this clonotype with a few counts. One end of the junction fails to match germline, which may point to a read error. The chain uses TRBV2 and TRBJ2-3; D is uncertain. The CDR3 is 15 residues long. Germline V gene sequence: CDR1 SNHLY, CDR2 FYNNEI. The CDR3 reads CASSEDGVGSDTQYF. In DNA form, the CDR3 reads TGTGCCAGCAGCGAAGATGGGGTCGGATCCGATACGCAGTATTTT.

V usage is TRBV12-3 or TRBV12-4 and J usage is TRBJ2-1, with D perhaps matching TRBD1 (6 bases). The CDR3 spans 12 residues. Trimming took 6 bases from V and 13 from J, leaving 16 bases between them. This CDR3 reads CASRDSGYSQFF. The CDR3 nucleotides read TGTGCCAGCAGGGACAGTGGCTACTCTCAGTTCTTC.